This T cell receptor (beta chain) was identified in a study of T and B cells in COVID-19 patients. TRB rearrangements were amplified by multiplex PCR with BIOMED2 TRB-A/B primers. MiXCR, run by TCRdb on the multiplex PCR reads, gives a single entry per CDR3 protein. The sample holds about 7,000 distinct CDR3 sequences; roughly 33% are singletons and the top ten take approximately 20%. The CDR3 covers 11 residues. CDR1 is ENHRY, CDR2 SYGVKD, per germline. Concerning this clonotype: Its specificity is not known. Germline is not matched at one junction end, which may reflect a read error.

TRB was amplified from about 260-540 ng of blood genomic DNA. The study, taken as a whole, reports: Clonality of TRB repertoires was high in active COVID-19; recovery brought above-healthy diversity and richness. Few blood samples existed from mildly ill patients during symptoms or early in severe cases. Patients with COVID-19 reportedly showed strongly skewed T cell receptor beta variable and joining gene usage.

This chain connects TRBV10-3 to TRBJ2-5; D uncertain. The sequenced material came from blood. This TCR came from a human donor with active COVID-19. CDR3 residues: CATALSETQNF. Here the CDR3 DNA reads TGTGCCACCGCCTTGTCAGAGACCCAGAACTTC.